The table lists the clone carrying this T cell receptor beta chain with many counts. The sample is drawn from a study of patients and donors after allogeneic stem cell transplantation. Germline V CDR1 and CDR2: SGHRS, YFSETQ. CDR3 length equals 14 residues. V gave up 1 base and J gave up 2 bases, with 9 bases separating them. TCRdb processed the RT-PCR reads anew with MiXCR; each CDR3 protein has one entry. The sample lists approximately 410,000 distinct CDR3 sequences, 16% occurring once. The rearrangement uses TRBV5-1 and TRBJ1-2; TRBD1 is a possible D gene (6 bases). Sequencing input: blood, either unsorted or a sorted T cell fraction (not recorded which). The sequence was collected from a human donor who was either an allogeneic HSCT recipient or a stem cell or donor lymphocyte infusion donor (not recorded which). It is not recorded whose cells these are; they may come from a transplant donor. The CDR3 coding sequence is TGCGCCAGCAGCTTGAGGACAGAGAACTATGGCTACACCTTC. It specifies CASSLRTENYGYTF.